The present T cell receptor (beta chain) was sequenced within a study of neurological immune-mediated disorders. The V and J ends lost 2 bases and 4 bases respectively, with 13 bases between them. The CDR3 length is 15 residues. Germline-derived CDR1 and CDR2 are SGHRS and YFSETQ. Time point defined: longitudinal time-point 1 (baseline). This clonotype was detected many times. TCRdb analysed the 5' RACE reads with MiXCR anew, one entry per CDR3 protein. The table lists tens of thousands of distinct CDR3 sequences, about 3.3% of them singletons. The sequenced sample was PBMCs. This chain joins TRBV5-1 and TRBJ1-3, with unresolved D. The receptor's source is a woman in her fifties or sixties with multiple sclerosis. The CDR3 sequence is CASSLTQYEGNTIYF. The CDR3, as DNA: TGCGCCAGCAGCTTAACTCAGTACGAGGGAAACACCATATATTTT. The variable domain in full, completed from reference TRBV5-1 and TRBJ1-3, reads KAGVTQTPRYLIKTRGQQVTLSCSPISGHRSVSWYQQTPGQGLQFLFEYFSETQRNKGNFPGRFSGRQFSNSRSEMNVSTLELGDSALYLCASSLTQYEGNTIYFGEGSWLTVV.